Listed here are 24 T cell receptor beta chains from one sample, sequenced in a study of neurological immune-mediated disorders. TCRdb re-derived calls from the 5' RACE reads in MiXCR, one entry per CDR3 protein. There are around 130,000 distinct CDR3 sequences in the sample; 3.2% occur only once, and around 1.2% lies in the top ten. The sample taken for sequencing was PBMCs. These receptor sequences come from a woman aged 25 to 39 with multiple sclerosis.

This clonotype was observed at least ten times. This chain joins TRBV27 and TRBJ1-1; D perhaps matches TRBD1 (5 bases). The ends were cut back, 5 bases at V and 4 bases at J, with 20 bases in the middle. Germline loops: CDR1 MNHEY, CDR2 SMNVEV (reference sequence). The CDR3 extends over 16 amino acids. Here the CDR3 reads CASSNFRGAGSTEAFF. The CDR3, as DNA: TGTGCCAGCAGTAATTTTAGAGGGGCGGGAAGCACTGAAGCTTTCTTT.

In this sample, this clonotype turned up a few times. This chain uses TRBV7-9 with TRBJ2-3, with 7 bases identical to TRBD2. There are 15 residues in the CDR3. The V and J ends lost 5 bases and 1 base, in that order; junction bases with no gene match: 6. Per the germline V gene, CDR1 is SEHNR and CDR2 is FQNEAQ (reference sequence). CDR3 region: CASSPGLEGTDTQYF. The CDR3, as DNA: TGTGCCAGCAGCCCAGGACTAGAGGGCACAGATACGCAGTATTTT.

In its sample, this clonotype was seen many times. This chain connects TRBV7-2 to TRBJ2-3; 8 nucleotides align to TRBD1. Germline V gene data show CDR1 as SGHTA and CDR2 as FQGNSA. CDR3 length equals 16 residues. The V and J ends lost 6 bases and 2 bases, in that order; junction bases with no gene match: 10. DNA of the CDR3: TGTGCCAGCAGATTCACCGGGACAGGATACACAGATACGCAGTATTTT. This translates into CASRFTGTGYTDTQYF.

This clonotype was observed at least ten times. The V and J genes are TRBV7-8 and TRBJ2-3, with 8 bases identical to TRBD1. The germline V gene encodes CDR1 SGHVS and CDR2 FQNEAQ. Trimming removed 0 bases from V and 11 bases from J; junction bases left unmatched: 7. This CDR3 is 14 amino acids long. The CDR3 DNA sequence: TGTGCCAGCAGCTTAGCTTCCACCGGGACAGGGCAGTATTTT. Translating it yields CASSLASTGTGQYF.

The sample holds many counts of this clonotype. This rearrangement joins TRBV7-2 to TRBJ1-5; 10 bases are shared with TRBD1. Germline V gives CDR1 SGHTA, CDR2 FQGNSA. J gave up 1 base and V 2 bases, and 5 bases lay outside the gene matches. This CDR3 has 17 amino acids. The CDR3: CASSLRTGGFSNQPQHF. The CDR3 DNA sequence: TGTGCCAGCAGCTTAAGGACAGGGGGTTTCAGCAATCAGCCCCAGCATTTT.

This clonotype was counted many times. The chain is built from TRBV12-3 or TRBV12-4 and TRBJ1-2; D unclear. This CDR3 is built from 11 residues. V dropped 3 bases and J dropped 12 bases, with 11 bases sitting between them. The DNA of the CDR3 is TGTGCCAGCAGTTTTTTTTCAAAGAACACCTTC. Protein sequence: CASSFFSKNTF.

This clonotype was recorded many times. This chain connects TRBV20-1 to TRBJ2-7; D might be TRBD1 (6 bases). This CDR3 region has 15 residues. Germline values: CDR1 DFQATT, CDR2 SNEGSKA (reference sequence). V was cut by 0 bases and J by 7 bases, with 19 bases left in between. The CDR3 DNA is TGCAGTGCTAGAGACCCCAGGGGATCACCGCAAGAGCAGTACTTC. Translating it yields CSARDPRGSPQEQYF.

Ten or more counts support this clonotype. The CDR3 DNA reads TGTGCCAGCCGACAGGGAAGGGGTCATGAGCAGTTCTTC. It codes for CASRQGRGHEQFF. This chain uses TRBV11-3 with TRBJ2-1; 7 bases are shared with TRBD1. The germline V gene encodes CDR1 SGHNT and CDR2 YENEEA. The V gene end was trimmed by 8 bases and the J gene end by 8 bases; junction bases not matched to a gene: 9. CDR3 length: 13 amino acids. The whole variable domain, remainder taken from reference TRBV11-3 and TRBJ2-1, is EAGVVQSPRYKIIEKKQPVAFWCNPISGHNTLYWYLQNLGQGPELLIRYENEEAVDDSQLPKDRFSAERLKGVDSTLKIQPAELGDSAVYLCASRQGRGHEQFFGPGTRLTVL.

The chain uses TRBV7-2 and TRBJ1-1, with 9 bases fitting TRBD1. Looked up from germline, CDR1 is SGHTA and CDR2 is FQGNSA. V lost 4 bases and J lost 2; bases outside the gene matches: 5. The CDR3 sequence is 15 residues long. The CDR3 DNA follows: TGTGCCAGCAGCTCGTGGACAGGGGTAAACACTGAAGCTTTCTTT. Translation gives CASSSWTGVNTEAFF.

There are many counts of this clonotype. The rearrangement joins TRBV7-2 to TRBJ2-7, with TRBD2 matching 10 bases. CDR1 SGHTA and CDR2 FQGNSA come from the germline V gene. The CDR3 is 15 residues long. With 4 bases clipped from V and 2 bases from J, the junction kept 5 bases outside the gene matches. The CDR3 loop reads CASSSNSGRAYEQYF. CDR3 in DNA: TGTGCCAGCAGCTCCAACAGCGGGAGGGCCTACGAGCAGTACTTC.

This clonotype came up many times. This sequence joins TRBV5-1 and TRBJ2-1; TRBD2 matches at 9 bases. Germline loops: CDR1 SGHRS, CDR2 YFSETQ. CDR3 size: 15 residues. After removal of 5 bases from V and 6 bases from J, the junction contained 9 bases not matched to a gene. The CDR3 DNA reads TGCGCCAGCAGTTTCCCGGGACTAGCTTTCAATGAGCAGTTCTTC. It specifies CASSFPGLAFNEQFF.

Ten or more counts support this clonotype. This rearrangement joins TRBV12-3 or TRBV12-4 to TRBJ1-1; 8 nucleotides align to TRBD1. There are 12 residues in the CDR3. The J segment lost 8 bases and the V segment lost 5 bases, leaving 4 bases of the junction unmatched. The CDR3 nucleotides are TGTGCCAGCAGTAGACAGGGGCTCGAAGCTTTCTTT. Residues: CASSRQGLEAFF.

This clonotype has ten or more counts. This chain uses TRBV5-8 with TRBJ1-3; 7 nucleotides line up with TRBD1. This CDR3 comprises 17 residues. Germline V gene sequence: CDR1 SGHTS, CDR2 YDEGEE. V lost 1 base, J lost 0 bases, and 7 bases stayed unmatched. The chain's CDR3 is CASSLRSGGNSGNTIYF. CDR3 DNA sequence: TGTGCCAGCAGCTTGCGATCAGGGGGGAACTCTGGAAACACCATATATTTT.

This clonotype has at least ten counts. This chain uses TRBV7-2 with TRBJ1-1; 9 positions agree with TRBD1. The CDR3 totals 16 residues. From germline, CDR1 is SGHTA and CDR2 FQGNSA. The trim removed 5 bases at V and 2 bases at J, leaving 9 bases unmatched. CDR3 sequence: CASSTGQGRFNTEAFF. The CDR3 DNA reads as TGTGCCAGCAGCACCGGACAGGGGAGGTTCAACACTGAAGCTTTCTTT.

This clonotype was observed many times. The CDR3 protein is CSVEGLAESSYNEQFF. The CDR3 DNA reads TGCAGCGTTGAAGGGCTAGCGGAGAGCTCCTACAATGAGCAGTTCTTC. The chain links TRBV29-1 to TRBJ2-1, with TRBD2 identical over 7 bases. The CDR3 covers 16 residues. Germline CDR1 SQVTM, CDR2 ANQGSEA. With V trimmed by 1 base and J by 0 bases, 6 bases remained unmatched.

The table lists this clonotype with many counts. The chain joins TRBV14 to TRBJ1-1, with TRBD1 identical over 8 bases. V was clipped by 4 bases and J by 8 bases; unmatched bases: 12. CDR3 length: 15 residues. From germline, CDR1 is SGHDN and CDR2 FVKESK. The CDR3 sequence is CASSPYRGILIEAFF. CDR3 DNA: TGTGCCAGCAGCCCTTACAGGGGGATCCTCATAGAAGCTTTCTTT.

This clonotype came up many times. The rearrangement uses TRBV5-1 and TRBJ2-3, with 12 bases that match TRBD2. The CDR3 totals 15 residues. Germline lookup yields CDR1 SGHRS and CDR2 YFSETQ. V lost 1 base and J lost 6; bases outside the gene matches: 3. The CDR3 coding sequence is TGCGCCAGCAGCTTGAGACTAGCGGGGGCTGATACGCAGTATTTT. Translating gives CASSLRLAGADTQYF.

This clonotype was seen many times. The chain has TRBV12-3 or TRBV12-4 and TRBJ1-2; 8 nucleotides match TRBD1. The length of the CDR3 is 16 residues. The V gene end was trimmed by 3 bases and the J gene end by 5 bases; junction bases not matched to a gene: 11. The CDR3: CASSFDPGTGHYGYTF. The CDR3 coding sequence is TGTGCCAGCAGTTTCGATCCCGGGACAGGACATTATGGCTACACCTTC.

In its sample, this clonotype was seen many times. The genes are TRBV6-5 and TRBJ2-3; D possibly corresponds to TRBD2 (5 bases). The CDR3 is 16 amino acids. The germline CDR1 and CDR2 sequences are MNHEY and SVGAGI. Deletions cut 6 bases from V and 0 bases from J, with 16 bases between. The CDR3 bases are TGTGCCAGCAGACCCTATTGGGGAGAAAGCACAGATACGCAGTATTTT. Translating it yields CASRPYWGESTDTQYF.

This clonotype occurred many times. V usage is TRBV5-6 and J usage is TRBJ2-7; D possibly matches TRBD1 or TRBD2 (5 bases each). Germline V lookup: CDR1 SGHDT, CDR2 YYEEEE. This CDR3 region has 14 residues. With 3 bases removed from V and 3 bases from J, the gap between germline ends came to 13 bases. CDR3 DNA sequence: TGTGCCAGCAGCTGGGGGAATTCGGGCTACGAGCAGTACTTC. Amino acids: CASSWGNSGYEQYF.

The table lists this clonotype with many counts. The chain couples TRBV19 to TRBJ1-5; D is unresolved. Germline CDR1 LNHDA, CDR2 SQIVND (reference sequence). The CDR3 runs to 13 residues. With 7 bases removed from V and 0 bases from J, the gap between germline ends came to 7 bases. CDR3: CASTAVSNQPQHF. CDR3 nucleotide sequence: TGTGCCAGTACTGCCGTTAGCAATCAGCCCCAGCATTTT.

This clonotype was detected ten times or more. The chain uses TRBV27 and TRBJ2-7, with TRBD2 as a possible D gene (6 bases). Germline loops: CDR1 MNHEY, CDR2 SMNVEV (reference sequence). The CDR3 runs 14 residues. Trimming cost V 8 bases and J 4 bases, with 18 bases left between them. CDR3: CASSLGGAGYEQYF. CDR3 in DNA: TGTGCCAGCTCCCTGGGGGGAGCCGGTTACGAGCAGTACTTC.

This clonotype showed up many times. The rearrangement links TRBV5-1 to TRBJ2-1; 7 bases match TRBD2. CDR3 size: 13 residues. Germline CDR1 and CDR2: SGHRS and YFSETQ. The V segment lost 6 bases and the J segment 7 bases; nucleotides outside the gene matches: 7. CDR3 nucleotides: TGCGCCAGCACTCCGGCCGGGGGGAATGAGCAGTTCTTC. Translation gives CASTPAGGNEQFF.

This clonotype came up many times. The chain is built from TRBV20-1 and TRBJ1-1; 8 bases agree with TRBD1. After removal of 6 bases from V and 1 base from J, the junction contained 4 bases not matched to a gene. Germline CDR1 DFQATT, CDR2 SNEGSKA (reference sequence). The CDR3 is 13 amino acids. CDR3 loop: CSATDRANTEAFF. The CDR3 region has the DNA TGCAGTGCGACGGACAGGGCGAACACTGAAGCTTTCTTT.